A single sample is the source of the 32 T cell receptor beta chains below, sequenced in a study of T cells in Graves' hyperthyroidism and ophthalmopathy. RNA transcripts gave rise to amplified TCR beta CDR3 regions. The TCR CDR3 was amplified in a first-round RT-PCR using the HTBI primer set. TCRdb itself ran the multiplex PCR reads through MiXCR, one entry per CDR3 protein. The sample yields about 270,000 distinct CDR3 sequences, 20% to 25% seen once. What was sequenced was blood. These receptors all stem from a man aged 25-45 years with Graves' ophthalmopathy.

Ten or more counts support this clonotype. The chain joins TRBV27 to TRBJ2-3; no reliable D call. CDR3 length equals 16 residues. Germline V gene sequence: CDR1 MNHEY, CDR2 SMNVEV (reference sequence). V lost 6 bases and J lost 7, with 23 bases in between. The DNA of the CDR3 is TGTGCCAGCAGCCCAGAAATAACACAGTGGCCTTATACGCAGTATTTT. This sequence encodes CASSPEITQWPYTQYF.

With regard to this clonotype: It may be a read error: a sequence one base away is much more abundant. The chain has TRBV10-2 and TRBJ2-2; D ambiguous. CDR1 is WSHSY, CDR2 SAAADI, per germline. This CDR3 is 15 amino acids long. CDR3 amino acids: CAGSEYGRFTGELFF. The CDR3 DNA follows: TGTGCCGGCAGTGAATATGGGCGGTTCACCGGGGAGCTGTTTTTT.

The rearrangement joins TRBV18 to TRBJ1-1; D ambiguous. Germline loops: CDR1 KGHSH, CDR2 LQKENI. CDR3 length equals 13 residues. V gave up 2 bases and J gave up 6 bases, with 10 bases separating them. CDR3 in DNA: TGTGCCAGCTCACCAGGGGATGTCGCTGAAGCTTTCTTT. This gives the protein CASSPGDVAEAFF.

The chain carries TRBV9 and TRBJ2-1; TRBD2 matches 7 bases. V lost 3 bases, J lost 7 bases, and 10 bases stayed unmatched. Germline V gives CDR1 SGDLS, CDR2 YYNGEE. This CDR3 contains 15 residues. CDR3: CASSAVGGVENEQFF. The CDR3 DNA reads TGTGCCAGCAGCGCCGTGGGGGGGGTCGAGAATGAGCAGTTCTTC.

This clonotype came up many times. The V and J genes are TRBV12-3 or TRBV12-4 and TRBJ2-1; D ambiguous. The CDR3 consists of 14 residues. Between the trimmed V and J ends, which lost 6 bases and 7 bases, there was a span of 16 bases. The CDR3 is CASSPEGARNEQFF. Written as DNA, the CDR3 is TGTGCCAGCAGCCCGGAAGGCGCCAGGAATGAGCAGTTCTTC.

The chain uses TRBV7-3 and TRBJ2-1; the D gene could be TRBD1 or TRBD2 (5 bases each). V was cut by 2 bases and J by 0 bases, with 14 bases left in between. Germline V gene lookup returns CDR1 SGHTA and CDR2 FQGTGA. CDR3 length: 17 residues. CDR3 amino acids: CASSLLGRDASYNEQFF. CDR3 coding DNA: TGTGCCAGCAGCTTATTGGGACGAGACGCCTCCTACAATGAGCAGTTCTTC. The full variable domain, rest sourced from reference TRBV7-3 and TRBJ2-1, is GAGVSQTPSNKVTEKGKYVELRCDPISGHTALYWYRQSLGQGPEFLIYFQGTGAADDSGLPNDRFFAVRPEGSVSTLKIQRTERGDSAVYLCASSLLGRDASYNEQFFGPGTRLTVL.

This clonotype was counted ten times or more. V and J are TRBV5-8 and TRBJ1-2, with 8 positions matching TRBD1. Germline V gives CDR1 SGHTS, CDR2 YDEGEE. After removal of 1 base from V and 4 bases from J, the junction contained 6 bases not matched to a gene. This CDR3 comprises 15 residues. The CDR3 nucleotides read TGTGCCAGCAGCTTGCCGGACAGGGCGGTCTATGGCTACACCTTC. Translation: CASSLPDRAVYGYTF.

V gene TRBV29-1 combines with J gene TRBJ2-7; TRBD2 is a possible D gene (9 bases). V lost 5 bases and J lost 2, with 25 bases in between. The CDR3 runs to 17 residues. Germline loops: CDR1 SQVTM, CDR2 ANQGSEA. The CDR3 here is CSVPGTGLTSGTYEQYF. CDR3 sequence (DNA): TGCAGCGTTCCGGGGACAGGCTTGACTAGCGGTACCTACGAGCAGTACTTC.

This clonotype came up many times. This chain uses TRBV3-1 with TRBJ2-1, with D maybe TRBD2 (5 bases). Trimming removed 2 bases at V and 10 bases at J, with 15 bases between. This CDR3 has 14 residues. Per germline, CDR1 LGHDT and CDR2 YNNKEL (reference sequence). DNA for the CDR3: TGTGCCAGCAGCCAAATCCGGGGTCTAAACGAGCAGTTCTTC. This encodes CASSQIRGLNEQFF.

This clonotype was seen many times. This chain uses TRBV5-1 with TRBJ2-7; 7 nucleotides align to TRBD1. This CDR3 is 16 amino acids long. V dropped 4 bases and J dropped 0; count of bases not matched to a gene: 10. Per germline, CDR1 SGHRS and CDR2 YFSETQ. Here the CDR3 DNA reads TGCGCCAGCAGCCTGTATGACAGGGCCGACTCCTACGAGCAGTACTTC. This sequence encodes CASSLYDRADSYEQYF.

CDR3 protein: CASSSMTSGYNEQFF. The DNA for the CDR3 is TGTGCCAGCAGTTCTATGACTAGCGGCTACAATGAGCAGTTCTTC. The gene calls are TRBV2 and TRBJ2-1; 9 bases line up with TRBD2. In germline, CDR1 is SNHLY, CDR2 FYNNEI. The ends lost 5 bases at V and 3 bases at J; junction bases unmatched: 5. This CDR3 is built from 15 residues.

The CDR3 region has the DNA TGCAGTGCTTCACCCGGGACAGGGGGCGTTGAAGCTTTCTTT. Protein: CSASPGTGGVEAFF. The V gene is TRBV20-1, the J gene TRBJ1-1; 12 bases line up with TRBD1. This CDR3 has 14 residues. Trimming took 5 bases from V and 7 from J; bases not matched to a gene: 8. CDR1 is DFQATT, CDR2 SNEGSKA, per germline (reference sequence).

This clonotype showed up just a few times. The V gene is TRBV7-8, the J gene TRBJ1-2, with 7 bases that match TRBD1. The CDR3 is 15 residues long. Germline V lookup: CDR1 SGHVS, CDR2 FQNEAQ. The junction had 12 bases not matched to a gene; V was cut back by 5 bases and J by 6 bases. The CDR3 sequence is CASSPMTGSENGYTF. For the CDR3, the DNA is TGTGCCAGCAGCCCAATGACAGGGAGTGAAAATGGCTACACCTTC.

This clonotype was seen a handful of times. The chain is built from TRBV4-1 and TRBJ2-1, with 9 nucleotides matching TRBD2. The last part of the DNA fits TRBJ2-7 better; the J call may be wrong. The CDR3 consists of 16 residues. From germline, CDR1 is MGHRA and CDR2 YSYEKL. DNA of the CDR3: TGCGCCAGCAGCCTCGATAGCGGGAGAATTTACAATGAGCAGTACTTC. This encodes CASSLDSGRIYNEQYF.

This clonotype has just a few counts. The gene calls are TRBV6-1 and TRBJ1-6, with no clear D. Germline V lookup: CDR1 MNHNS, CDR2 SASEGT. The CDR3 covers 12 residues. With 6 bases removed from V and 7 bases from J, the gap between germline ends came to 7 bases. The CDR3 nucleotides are TGTGCCAGCAGAAACGACAATTCACCCCTCCACTTT. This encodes CASRNDNSPLHF.

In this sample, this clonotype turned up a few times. CDR3 nucleotide sequence: TGTGCCAGCAGTTCCCACGGTCAAGAGCAGTTCTTC. This sequence encodes CASSSHGQEQFF. The chain is built from TRBV27 and TRBJ2-1; D remains unclear. Between the trimmed V and J ends, which lost 4 bases and 10 bases, there was a span of 11 bases. The V gene's germline CDR1 is MNHEY and CDR2 SMNVEV (reference sequence). This CDR3 has 12 residues.

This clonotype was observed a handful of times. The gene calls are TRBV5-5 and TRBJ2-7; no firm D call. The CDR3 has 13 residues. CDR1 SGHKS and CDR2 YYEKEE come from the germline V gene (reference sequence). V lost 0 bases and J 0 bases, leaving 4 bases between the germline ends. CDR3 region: CASSLAFSYEQYF. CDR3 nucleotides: TGTGCCAGCAGCTTGGCCTTCTCCTACGAGCAGTACTTC.

DNA of the CDR3: TGTGCCAGCAAAAAGGGGGGAGTTTACACCGGGGAGCTGTTTTTT. Amino acids: CASKKGGVYTGELFF. The chain uses TRBV12-3 or TRBV12-4 and TRBJ2-2; D may be TRBD1 or TRBD2 (6 bases each). V was cut by 7 bases and J by 3 bases, with 15 bases left in between. This CDR3 region has 15 residues.

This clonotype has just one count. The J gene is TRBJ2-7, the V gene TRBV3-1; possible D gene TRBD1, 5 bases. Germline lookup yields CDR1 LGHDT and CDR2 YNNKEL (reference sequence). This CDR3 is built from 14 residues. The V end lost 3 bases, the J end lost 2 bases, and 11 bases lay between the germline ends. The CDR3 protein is CASSHQGGTYEQYF. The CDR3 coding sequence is TGTGCCAGCAGCCACCAGGGTGGGACCTACGAGCAGTACTTC.

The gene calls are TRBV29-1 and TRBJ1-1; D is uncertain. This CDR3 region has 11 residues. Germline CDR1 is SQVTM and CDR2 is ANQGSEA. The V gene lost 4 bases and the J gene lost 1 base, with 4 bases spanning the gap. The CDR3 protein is CSVGPNTEAFF. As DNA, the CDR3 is TGCAGCGTTGGCCCGAACACTGAAGCTTTCTTT.

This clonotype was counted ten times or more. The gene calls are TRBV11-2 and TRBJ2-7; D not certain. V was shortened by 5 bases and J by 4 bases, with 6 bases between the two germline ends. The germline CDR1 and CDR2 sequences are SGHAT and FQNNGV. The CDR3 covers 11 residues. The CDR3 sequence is CASSVHYEQYF. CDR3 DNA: TGTGCCAGCAGCGTGCATTACGAGCAGTACTTC.

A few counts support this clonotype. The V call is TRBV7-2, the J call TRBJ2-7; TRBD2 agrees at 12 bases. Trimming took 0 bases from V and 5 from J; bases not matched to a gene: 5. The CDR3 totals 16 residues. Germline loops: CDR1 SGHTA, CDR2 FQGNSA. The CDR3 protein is CASSLAASGRVNEQYF. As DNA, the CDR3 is TGTGCCAGCAGCTTAGCGGCTAGCGGGAGGGTTAACGAGCAGTACTTC.

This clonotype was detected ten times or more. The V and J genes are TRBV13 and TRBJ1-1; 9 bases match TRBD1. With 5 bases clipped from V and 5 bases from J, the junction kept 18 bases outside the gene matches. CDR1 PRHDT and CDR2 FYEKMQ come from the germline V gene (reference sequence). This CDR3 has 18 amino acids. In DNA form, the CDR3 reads TGTGCCAGCAGCGCAAGACTAGGTCGGGGACAGGGAAAAACTGAAGCTTTCTTT. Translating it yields CASSARLGRGQGKTEAFF.

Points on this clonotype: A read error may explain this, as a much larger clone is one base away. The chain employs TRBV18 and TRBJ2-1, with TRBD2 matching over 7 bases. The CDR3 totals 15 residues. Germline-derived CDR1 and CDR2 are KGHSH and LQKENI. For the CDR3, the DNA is TGTGCCAGCTCATCTCCTAGCGGAACCTACAATGTGCAGTTCTTC. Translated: CASSSPSGTYNVQFF.

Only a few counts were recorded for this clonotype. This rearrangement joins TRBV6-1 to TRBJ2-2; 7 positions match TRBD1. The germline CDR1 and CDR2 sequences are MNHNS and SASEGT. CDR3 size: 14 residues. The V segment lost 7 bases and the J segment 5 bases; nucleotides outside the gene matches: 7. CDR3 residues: CASILTGRTGELFF. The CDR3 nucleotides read TGTGCCAGCATTCTGACAGGGCGGACCGGGGAGCTGTTTTTT.

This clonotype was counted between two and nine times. For the CDR3, the DNA is TGTGCCAGCAGCCAGACAGGCTCTAGGGGCTACACCTTC. Amino acid sequence: CASSQTGSRGYTF. The chain combines TRBV14 with TRBJ1-2; D may be TRBD1 (6 bases). Per the germline V gene, CDR1 is SGHDN and CDR2 is FVKESK. This CDR3 contains 13 residues. The ends were cut back, 3 bases at V and 8 bases at J, with 13 bases in the middle.

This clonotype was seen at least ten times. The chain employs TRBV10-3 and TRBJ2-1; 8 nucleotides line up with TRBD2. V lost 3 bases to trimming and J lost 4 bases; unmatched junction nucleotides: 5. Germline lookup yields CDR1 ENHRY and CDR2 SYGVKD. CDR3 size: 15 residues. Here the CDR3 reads CAISDTSGRYNEQFF. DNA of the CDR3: TGTGCCATCAGTGATACTAGCGGAAGATACAATGAGCAGTTCTTC.

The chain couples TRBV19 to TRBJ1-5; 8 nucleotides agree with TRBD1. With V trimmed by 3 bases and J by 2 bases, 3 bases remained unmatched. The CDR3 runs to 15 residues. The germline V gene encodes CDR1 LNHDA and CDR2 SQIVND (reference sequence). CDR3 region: CASSMEDRGNQPQHF. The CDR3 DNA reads TGTGCCAGTAGTATGGAGGACAGGGGCAATCAGCCCCAGCATTTT.

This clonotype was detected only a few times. In DNA, the CDR3 is TGTGCCAGCAGCCCGGGACAGGTTAGCTCCTACAATGAGCAGTTCTTC. Protein product: CASSPGQVSSYNEQFF. This chain connects TRBV9 to TRBJ2-1, with 8 bases lining up with TRBD1. V trimming: 4 bases; J trimming: 0 bases; junction bases outside the gene matches: 6. The germline V gene has CDR1 SGDLS and CDR2 YYNGEE. CDR3 length equals 16 residues.

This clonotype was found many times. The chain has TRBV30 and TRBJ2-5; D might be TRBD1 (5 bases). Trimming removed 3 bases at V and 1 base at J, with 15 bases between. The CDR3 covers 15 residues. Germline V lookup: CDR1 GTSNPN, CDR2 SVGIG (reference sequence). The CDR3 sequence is CAWRPTGRVQETQYF. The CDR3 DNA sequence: TGTGCCTGGAGGCCCACAGGCAGAGTCCAAGAGACCCAGTACTTC.

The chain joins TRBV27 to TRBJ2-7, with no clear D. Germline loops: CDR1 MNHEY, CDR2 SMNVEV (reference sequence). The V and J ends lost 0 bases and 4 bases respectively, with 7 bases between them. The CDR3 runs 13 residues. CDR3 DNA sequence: TGTGCCAGCAGTTTATCTCCCATTTACGAGCAGTACTTC. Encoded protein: CASSLSPIYEQYF.

The CDR3 coding sequence is TGTGCCACCAGCGGGACAGGGGTAAGCTCCTACAATGAGCAGTTCTTC. Its translation: CATSGTGVSSYNEQFF. This sequence joins TRBV24-1 and TRBJ2-1; 10 nucleotides line up with TRBD1. The CDR3 is made up of 16 amino acids. With 7 bases clipped from V and 0 bases from J, the junction kept 5 bases outside the gene matches. Germline V gene lookup returns CDR1 KGHDR and CDR2 SFDVKD.